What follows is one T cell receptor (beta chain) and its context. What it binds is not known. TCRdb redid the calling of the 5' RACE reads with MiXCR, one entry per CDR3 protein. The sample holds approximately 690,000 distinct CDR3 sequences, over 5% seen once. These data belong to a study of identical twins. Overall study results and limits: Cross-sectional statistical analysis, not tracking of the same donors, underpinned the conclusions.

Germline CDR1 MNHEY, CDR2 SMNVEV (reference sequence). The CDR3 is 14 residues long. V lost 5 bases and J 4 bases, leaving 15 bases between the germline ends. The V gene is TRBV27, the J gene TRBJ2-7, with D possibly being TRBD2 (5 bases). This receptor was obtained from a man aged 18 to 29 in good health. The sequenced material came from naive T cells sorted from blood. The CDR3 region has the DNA TGTGCCAGCAGTAGTCCAAACGGGATTTACGAGCAGTACTTC. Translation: CASSSPNGIYEQYF.